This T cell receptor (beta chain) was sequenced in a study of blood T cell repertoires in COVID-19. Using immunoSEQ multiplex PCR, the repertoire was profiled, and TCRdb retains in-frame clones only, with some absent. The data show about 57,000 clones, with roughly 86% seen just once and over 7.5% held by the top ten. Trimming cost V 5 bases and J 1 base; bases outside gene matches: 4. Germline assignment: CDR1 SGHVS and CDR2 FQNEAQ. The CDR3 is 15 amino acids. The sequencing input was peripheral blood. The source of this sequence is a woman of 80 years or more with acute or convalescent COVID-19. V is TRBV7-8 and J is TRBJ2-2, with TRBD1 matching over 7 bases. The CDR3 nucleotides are TGTGCCAGCAGCACGGGGACAGTGAACACCGGGGAGCTGTTTTTT. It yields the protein CASSTGTVNTGELFF.